This TCR beta chain was recorded in a study of CD8+CD57+ T cells in acquired aplastic anemia. Study in general: Mean DNA quantity obtained from sorted CD4+ and CD8+ cells was 2.5 to 4 ug. Study results and caveats: Researchers reported that CD8+ Simpson's diversity was not significantly different in patients versus controls.

Individuals selected for sequencing had exhibited CD8+CD57+ cell expansion on flow cytometry. TCR beta VDJ combinations and CDR3 sequences were profiled from genomic DNA. MiXCR, applied by TCRdb to the reads, yields one record per CDR3 protein. Of about 160,000 distinct CDR3 sequences in the sample, roughly 48% were seen once. Comments on this clonotype: Its matching antigen is unknown.

V dropped 5 bases and J dropped 4; count of bases not matched to a gene: 4. The V gene's germline CDR1 is SGHTA and CDR2 FQGNSA. CDR3 length: 13 residues. Sequencing was done on a sample of sorted CD4+, CD8+, or CD8+CD57+ T cells (not recorded which) from PBMCs. This receptor was taken from a human donor with aplastic anemia. The gene calls are TRBV7-2 and TRBJ1-1; 7 bases line up with TRBD1. CDR3 sequence reads: CASSARQGTEAFF. The CDR3 DNA reads TGTGCCAGCAGCGCGAGACAGGGCACTGAAGCTTTCTTT.